The next 13 T cell receptor beta chains were all read from a single sample in a study of cytomegalovirus exposure and HLA in healthy donors. PCR was performed using 60 Vbeta and 13 Jbeta primers. Clones were read by immunoSEQ multiplex PCR, and TCRdb kept only the in-frame ones, dropping some. The repertoire holds 95,000 to 100,000 clones, with roughly 79% as singletons. The sample taken for sequencing was PBMCs. These receptors were collected from a man in his forties in good health and CMV-seronegative.

This clone was seen a handful of times. J is TRBJ2-2 and V is TRBV29-1; maybe TRBD1 (5 bases). The CDR3 consists of 14 residues. V lost 4 bases and J lost 0, with 9 bases in between. Germline V gene sequence: CDR1 SQVTM, CDR2 ANQGSEA. The CDR3 sequence is CSVAAQANTGELFF. CDR3 DNA sequence: TGCAGCGTTGCAGCACAGGCGAACACCGGGGAGCTGTTTTTT.

The genes are TRBV5-1 and TRBJ2-7; the D gene is possibly TRBD1 (5 bases). This CDR3 has 15 residues. Trimming stripped 2 bases from V and 4 bases from J, with 16 bases between. Germline-derived CDR1 and CDR2 are SGHRS and YFSETQ. The DNA for the CDR3 is TGCGCCAGCAGCTTTGGCCCCTCTGGGGCTTACGAGCAGTACGTC. It codes for CASSFGPSGAYEQYV.

This rearrangement joins TRBV18 to TRBJ2-2, with TRBD2 as a possible D gene (7 bases). The CDR3 consists of 16 residues. V gave up 3 bases and J gave up 3 bases, with 14 bases separating them. The germline V gene encodes CDR1 KGHSH and CDR2 LQKENI. CDR3: CASSPSGGAYTGELFF. CDR3 coding DNA: TGTGCCAGCTCACCCTCGGGGGGCGCGTACACCGGGGAGCTGTTTTTT.

This chain uses TRBV15 with TRBJ1-1, with TRBD1 matching over 8 bases. The CDR3 has 15 residues. J gave up 1 base and V 0 bases, and 1 base lay outside the gene matches. Germline CDR1 LNHNV, CDR2 YYDKDF (reference sequence). CDR3 loop: CATSRDQGANTEAFF. CDR3 nucleotides: TGTGCCACCAGCAGAGATCAGGGGGCGAACACTGAAGCTTTCTTT.

V and J are TRBV5-8 and TRBJ2-7; 7 nucleotides agree with TRBD1. Germline-derived CDR1 and CDR2 are SGHTS and YDEGEE. CDR3 length: 13 residues. With 1 base clipped from V and 3 bases from J, the junction kept 1 base outside the gene matches. The CDR3 sequence is CASSLRDSYEQYF. The CDR3 DNA sequence: TGTGCCAGCAGCTTGAGGGACAGCTACGAGCAGTACTTC.

The genes are TRBV11-2 and TRBJ1-2, with a weak D call TRBD1 (6 bases). Trimming stripped 4 bases from V and 7 bases from J, with 10 bases between. From germline, CDR1 is SGHAT and CDR2 FQNNGV. This CDR3 spans 12 amino acids. CDR3 amino acids: CASSSQGSGYTF. The CDR3, as DNA: TGTGCCAGCAGCTCACAGGGTAGTGGCTACACCTTC.

DNA of the CDR3: TGTGCCAGCAGCCCCCCAGGGGCAGTTGGTGAAAAACTGTTTTTT. Translated, it gives CASSPPGAVGEKLFF. The chain is built from TRBV9 and TRBJ1-4; possibly TRBD1 for D (6 bases). Germline loops: CDR1 SGDLS, CDR2 YYNGEE. The CDR3 length is 15 residues. Trimming took 4 bases from V and 7 from J, leaving 17 bases between them.

This clone occurred a few times. The gene calls are TRBV14 and TRBJ2-5; maybe TRBD1 (6 bases). Trimming cost V 4 bases and J 2 bases, with 14 bases left between them. The CDR3 loop spans 15 amino acids. CDR1 and CDR2 (germline): SGHDN, FVKESK. CDR3 amino acids: CASSRWEGQQETQYF. CDR3 sequence (DNA): TGTGCCAGCAGCCGCTGGGAAGGACAGCAAGAGACCCAGTACTTC. The variable domain in full, with the rest retrieved from reference TRBV14 and TRBJ2-5, is EAGVTQFPSHSVIEKGQTVTLRCDPISGHDNLYWYRRVMGKEIKFLLHFVKESKQDESGMPNNRFLAERTGGTYSTLKVQPAELEDSGVYFCASSRWEGQQETQYFGPGTRLLVL.

This clone was seen a handful of times. This chain connects TRBV7-9 to TRBJ2-5; 10 positions match TRBD1. This CDR3 contains 15 residues. With 5 bases clipped from V and 4 bases from J, the junction kept 7 bases outside the gene matches. Germline CDR1 is SEHNR and CDR2 is FQNEAQ (reference sequence). The CDR3 DNA reads as TGTGCCAGCAGCCACTACGACAGGGGGCGAGAGACCCAGTACTTC. This gives the protein CASSHYDRGRETQYF.

Notes on this clone: A junction boundary mismatches the germline segment, possibly from a read error. This sample also contains other DNA sequences that code for the same CDR3. The chain is built from TRBV10-1 and TRBJ1-6; TRBD1 aligns across 9 bases. The CDR3 has 13 residues. Germline loops: CDR1 WNHNN, CDR2 SYGVQD (reference sequence). The CDR3 here is CASGDRANSPLHF. Here the CDR3 DNA reads TGCGCCAGCGGGGACAGGGCCAATTCCCCCCTCCACTTT.

The chain uses TRBV5-1 and TRBJ1-1, with unresolved D. This CDR3 contains 15 residues. Trimming took off 4 bases at V and 3 bases at J, with 16 bases between the two ends. Per the germline V gene, CDR1 is SGHRS and CDR2 is YFSETQ. CDR3 in amino acids: CASSLFGGYDTEAFF. The CDR3 DNA reads TGCGCCAGCAGCCTTTTCGGAGGATATGACACTGAAGCTTTCTTT.

V is TRBV14 and J is TRBJ2-2; no reliable D call. CDR1 is SGHDN, CDR2 FVKESK, per germline. The CDR3 contains 13 residues. Trimming pared 4 bases from V and 6 bases from J, leaving 9 bases between. The CDR3 sequence is CASSPRSAGELFF. The CDR3 region has the DNA TGTGCCAGCAGCCCCAGGTCCGCCGGGGAGCTGTTTTTT.

The DNA for the CDR3 is TGTGCCAGCTCGGTTCCCGACGAGCAGTACTTC. The encoded protein is CASSVPDEQYF. This chain connects TRBV6-5 to TRBJ2-7; D not resolved. CDR3 length equals 11 residues. Between the trimmed V and J ends, which lost 8 bases and 5 bases, there was a span of 10 bases. Looked up from germline, CDR1 is MNHEY and CDR2 is SVGAGI.